This TCR beta chain appears in the sequencing data of a study of OX40 agonist ivuxolimab in advanced cancers. Study as a whole: Patients took ivuxolimab, an agonistic anti-OX40 (CD134) antibody. Aged roughly 23 to 85 with a mean of roughly 65 years, they were around 83% male.

As to this clone: Antigen unknown.

Study results and limitations: Nonresponders, in some cases, also had low normalized T-cell clonal expansion. CD8+ T cells showed, on average, more clonal expansion than CD4+ cells.

The CDR3 covers 17 residues. Unmatched junction bases numbered 12, after V lost 5 bases and J lost 4 bases. The germline CDR1 and CDR2 sequences are SGHTA and FQGNSA. Method: immunoSEQ multiplex PCR; TCRdb's copy keeps in-frame clones and lacks some. The table lists 74,000 or so clones, 90% of them singletons. The J gene is TRBJ2-3, the V gene TRBV7-2, with 10 bases identical to TRBD2. Specimen: CD4+ or CD8+ T cells sorted from blood, collected in a trial of the OX40 agonist ivuxolimab. The source is an adult with an advanced solid tumor such as melanoma, head and neck, liver or kidney cancer. The CDR3: CASSLQSGRGGADTQYF. Here the CDR3 DNA reads TGTGCCAGCAGCCTCCAGAGCGGGAGGGGGGGGGCAGATACGCAGTATTTT.